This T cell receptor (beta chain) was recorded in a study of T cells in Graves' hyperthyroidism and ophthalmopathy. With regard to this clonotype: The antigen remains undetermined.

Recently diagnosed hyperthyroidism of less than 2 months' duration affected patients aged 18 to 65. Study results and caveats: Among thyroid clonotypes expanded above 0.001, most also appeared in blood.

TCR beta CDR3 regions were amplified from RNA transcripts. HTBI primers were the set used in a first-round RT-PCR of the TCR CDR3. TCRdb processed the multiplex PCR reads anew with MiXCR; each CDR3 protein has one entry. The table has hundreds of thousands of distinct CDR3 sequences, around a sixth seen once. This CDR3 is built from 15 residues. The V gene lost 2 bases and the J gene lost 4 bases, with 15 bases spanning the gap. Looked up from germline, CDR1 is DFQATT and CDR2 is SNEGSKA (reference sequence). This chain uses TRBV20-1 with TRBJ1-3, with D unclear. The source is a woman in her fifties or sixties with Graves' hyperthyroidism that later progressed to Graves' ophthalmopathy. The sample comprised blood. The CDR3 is CSARRNDIKGNTIYF. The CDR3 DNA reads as TGCAGTGCTAGACGGAACGACATTAAAGGAAACACCATATATTTT.